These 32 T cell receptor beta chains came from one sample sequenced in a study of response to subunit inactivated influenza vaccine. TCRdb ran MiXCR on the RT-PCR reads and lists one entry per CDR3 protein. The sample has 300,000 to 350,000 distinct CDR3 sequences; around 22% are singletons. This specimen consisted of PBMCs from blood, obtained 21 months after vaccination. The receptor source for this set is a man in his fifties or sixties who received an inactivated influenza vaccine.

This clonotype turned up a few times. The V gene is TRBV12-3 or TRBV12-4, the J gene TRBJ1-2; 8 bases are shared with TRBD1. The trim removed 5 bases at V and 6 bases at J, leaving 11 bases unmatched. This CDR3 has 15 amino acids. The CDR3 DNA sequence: TGTGCCAGCAGTCCCGGACAGGGAAGCTATCATGGCTACACCTTC. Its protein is CASSPGQGSYHGYTF.

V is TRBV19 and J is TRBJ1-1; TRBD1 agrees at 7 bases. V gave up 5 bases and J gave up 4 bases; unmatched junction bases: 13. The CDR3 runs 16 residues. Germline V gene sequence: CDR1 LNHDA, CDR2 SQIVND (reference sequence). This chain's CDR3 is CASSQAGGFLSTEAFF. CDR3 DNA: TGTGCCAGTAGTCAGGCAGGGGGTTTTTTGAGCACTGAAGCTTTCTTT.

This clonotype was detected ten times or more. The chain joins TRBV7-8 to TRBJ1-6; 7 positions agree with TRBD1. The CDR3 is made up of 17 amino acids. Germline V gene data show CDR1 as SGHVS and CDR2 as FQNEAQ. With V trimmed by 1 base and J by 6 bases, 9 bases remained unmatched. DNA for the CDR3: TGTGCCAGCAGCTTAGTCGTTGCAACAGGGGTTAATTCACCCCTCCACTTT. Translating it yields CASSLVVATGVNSPLHF. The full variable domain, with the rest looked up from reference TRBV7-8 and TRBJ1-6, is GAGVSQSPRYKVAKRGQDVALRCDPISGHVSLFWYQQALGQGPEFLTYFQNEAQLDKSGLPSDRFFAERPEGSVSTLKIQRTQQEDSAVYLCASSLVVATGVNSPLHFGNGTRLTVT.

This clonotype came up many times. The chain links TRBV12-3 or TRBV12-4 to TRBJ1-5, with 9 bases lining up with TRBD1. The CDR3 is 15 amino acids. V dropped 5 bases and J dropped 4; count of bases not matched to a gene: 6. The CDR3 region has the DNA TGTGCCAGCAGTCCTCATGGACAGGGGAATCAGCCCCAGCATTTT. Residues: CASSPHGQGNQPQHF.

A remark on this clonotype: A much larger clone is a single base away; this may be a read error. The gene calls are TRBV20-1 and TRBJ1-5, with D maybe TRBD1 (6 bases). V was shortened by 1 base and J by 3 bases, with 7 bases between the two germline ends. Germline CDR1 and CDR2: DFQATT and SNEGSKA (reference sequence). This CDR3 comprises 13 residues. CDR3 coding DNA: TGCAGTGCTAGAGGGACAGTCAATCAGCCCCAGCATTTT. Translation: CSARGTVNQPQHF.

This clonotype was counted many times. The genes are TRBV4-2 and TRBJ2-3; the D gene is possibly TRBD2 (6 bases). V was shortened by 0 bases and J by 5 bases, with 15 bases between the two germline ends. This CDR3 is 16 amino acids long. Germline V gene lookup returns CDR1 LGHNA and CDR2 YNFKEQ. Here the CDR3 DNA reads TGTGCCAGCAGCCAAGATCGGAGGGGCGGGATAGATACGCAGTATTTT. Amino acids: CASSQDRRGGIDTQYF.

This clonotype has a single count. Here the CDR3 reads CAISGESSYNEQFF. The CDR3 nucleotides are TGTGCCATCAGCGGGGAGTCCTCCTACAATGAGCAGTTCTTC. The chain recombines TRBV10-3 with TRBJ2-1, with D maybe TRBD2 (5 bases). The V gene lost 6 bases and the J gene lost 0 bases, with 9 bases spanning the gap. CDR3 length: 14 residues. Germline V gives CDR1 ENHRY, CDR2 SYGVKD.

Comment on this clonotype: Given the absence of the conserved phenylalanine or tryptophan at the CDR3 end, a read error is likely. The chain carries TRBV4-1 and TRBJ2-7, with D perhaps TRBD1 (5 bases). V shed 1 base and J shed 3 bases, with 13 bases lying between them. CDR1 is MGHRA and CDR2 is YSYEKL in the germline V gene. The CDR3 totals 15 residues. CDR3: CASSQVMAGIYEQYL. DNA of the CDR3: TGCGCCAGCAGCCAAGTTATGGCAGGGATCTACGAGCAGTACCTC.

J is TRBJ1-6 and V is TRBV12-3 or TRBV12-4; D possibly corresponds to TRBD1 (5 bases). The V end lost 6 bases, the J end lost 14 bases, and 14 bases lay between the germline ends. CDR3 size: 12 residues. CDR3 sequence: CASSIGGTALHF. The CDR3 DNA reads TGTGCCAGCAGCATTGGGGGGACGGCCCTCCACTTT.

The CDR3: CASSWGRQGNNSPLHF. Written as DNA, the CDR3 is TGCGCCAGCAGCTGGGGGAGACAGGGGAATAATTCACCCCTCCACTTT. This rearrangement joins TRBV5-1 to TRBJ1-6, with 8 bases fitting TRBD1. The germline V gene encodes CDR1 SGHRS and CDR2 YFSETQ. The CDR3 is 16 residues long. Trimming took 3 bases from V and 5 from J; bases not matched to a gene: 7. Supplemented by reference TRBV5-1 and TRBJ1-6, the full variable domain reads KAGVTQTPRYLIKTRGQQVTLSCSPISGHRSVSWYQQTPGQGLQFLFEYFSETQRNKGNFPGRFSGRQFSNSRSEMNVSTLELGDSALYLCASSWGRQGNNSPLHFGNGTRLTVT.

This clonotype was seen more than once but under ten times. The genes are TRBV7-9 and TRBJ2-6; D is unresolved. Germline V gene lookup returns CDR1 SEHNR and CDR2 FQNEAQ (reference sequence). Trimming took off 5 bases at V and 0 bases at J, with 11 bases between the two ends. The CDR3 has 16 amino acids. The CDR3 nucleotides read TGTGCCAGCAGCCCATCTTGGACCTCTGGGGCCAACGTCCTGACTTTC. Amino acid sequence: CASSPSWTSGANVLTF.

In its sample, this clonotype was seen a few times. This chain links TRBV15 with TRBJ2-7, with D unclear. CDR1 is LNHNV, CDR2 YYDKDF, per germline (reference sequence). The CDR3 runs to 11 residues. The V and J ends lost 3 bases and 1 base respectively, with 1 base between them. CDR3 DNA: TGTGCCACCAGCAGTTCCTACGAGCAGTACTTC. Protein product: CATSSSYEQYF. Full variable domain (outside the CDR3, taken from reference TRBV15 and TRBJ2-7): DAMVIQNPRYQVTQFGKPVTLSCSQTLNHNVMYWYQQKSSQAPKLLFHYYDKDFNNEADTPDNFQSRRPNTSFCFLDIRSPGLGDTAMYLCATSSSYEQYFGPGTRLTVT.

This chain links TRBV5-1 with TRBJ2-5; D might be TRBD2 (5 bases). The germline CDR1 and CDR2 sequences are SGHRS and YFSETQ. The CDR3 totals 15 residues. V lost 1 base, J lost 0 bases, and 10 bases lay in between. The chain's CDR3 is CASSLPGGYQETQYF. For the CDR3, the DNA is TGCGCCAGCAGCTTGCCGGGCGGGTACCAAGAGACCCAGTACTTC.

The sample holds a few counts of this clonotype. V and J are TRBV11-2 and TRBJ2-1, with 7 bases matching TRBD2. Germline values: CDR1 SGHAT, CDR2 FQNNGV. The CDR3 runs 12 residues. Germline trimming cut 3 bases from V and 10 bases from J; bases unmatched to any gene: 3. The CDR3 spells CASSLGGMEQFF. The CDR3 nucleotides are TGTGCCAGCAGCTTGGGGGGGATGGAGCAGTTCTTC. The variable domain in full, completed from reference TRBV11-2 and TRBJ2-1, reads EAGVAQSPRYKIIEKRQSVAFWCNPISGHATLYWYQQILGQGPKLLIQFQNNGVVDDSQLPKDRFSAERLKGVDSTLKIQPAKLEDSAVYLCASSLGGMEQFFGPGTRLTVL.

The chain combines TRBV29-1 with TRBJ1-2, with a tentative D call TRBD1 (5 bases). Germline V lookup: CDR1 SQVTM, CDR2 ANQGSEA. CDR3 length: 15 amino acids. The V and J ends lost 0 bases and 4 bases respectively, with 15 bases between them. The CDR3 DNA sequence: TGCAGCGTTGAAGACCTTGGGCTTGGGGGCTATGGCTACACCTTC. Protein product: CSVEDLGLGGYGYTF.

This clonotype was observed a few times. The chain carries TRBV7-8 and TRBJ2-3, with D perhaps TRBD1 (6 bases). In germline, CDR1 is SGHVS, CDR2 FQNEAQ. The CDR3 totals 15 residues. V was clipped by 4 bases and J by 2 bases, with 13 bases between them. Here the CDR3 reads CASSSGQYLTDTQYF. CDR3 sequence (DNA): TGTGCCAGCAGCTCCGGACAGTATCTCACAGATACGCAGTATTTT.

This CDR3 reads CASSQTKNIQYF. CDR3 coding DNA: TGTGCCAGCAGCCAAACCAAAAACATTCAGTACTTC. The chain couples TRBV7-2 to TRBJ2-4; no firm D call. Trimming took 5 bases from V and 2 from J, leaving 4 bases between them. This CDR3 contains 12 residues. In germline, CDR1 is SGHTA, CDR2 FQGNSA.

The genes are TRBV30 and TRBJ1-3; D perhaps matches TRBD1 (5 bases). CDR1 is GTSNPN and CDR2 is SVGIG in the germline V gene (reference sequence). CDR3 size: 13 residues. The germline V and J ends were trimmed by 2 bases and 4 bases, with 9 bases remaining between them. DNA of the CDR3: TGTGCCTGGAGTTTAAACAGGGGAAACACCATATATTTT. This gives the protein CAWSLNRGNTIYF. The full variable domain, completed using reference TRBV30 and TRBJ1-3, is SQTIHQWPATLVQPVGSPLSLECTVEGTSNPNLYWYRQAAGRGLQLLFYSVGIGQISSEVPQNLSASRPQDRQFILSSKKLLLSDSGFYLCAWSLNRGNTIYFGEGSWLTVV.

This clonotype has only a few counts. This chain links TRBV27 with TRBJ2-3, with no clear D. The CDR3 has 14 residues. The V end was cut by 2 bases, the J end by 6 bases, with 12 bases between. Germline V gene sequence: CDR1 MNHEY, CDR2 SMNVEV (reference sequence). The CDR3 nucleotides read TGTGCCAGCAGTTTAAACCCACGTTTCGATACGCAGTATTTT. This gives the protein CASSLNPRFDTQYF.

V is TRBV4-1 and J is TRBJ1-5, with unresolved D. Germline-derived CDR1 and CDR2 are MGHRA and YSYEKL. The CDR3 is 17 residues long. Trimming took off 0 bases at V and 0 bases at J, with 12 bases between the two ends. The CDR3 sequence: CASSQDTVLYSNQPQHF. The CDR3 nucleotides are TGCGCCAGCAGCCAAGATACTGTGCTTTATAGCAATCAGCCCCAGCATTTT.

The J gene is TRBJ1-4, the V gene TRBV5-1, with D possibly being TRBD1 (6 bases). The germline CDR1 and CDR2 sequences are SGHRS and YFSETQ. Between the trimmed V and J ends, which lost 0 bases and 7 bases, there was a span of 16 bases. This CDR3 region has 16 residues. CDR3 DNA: TGCGCCAGCAGCTTGGCTGGGGGGGCGCAGGTTGAAAAACTGTTTTTT. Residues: CASSLAGGAQVEKLFF.

CDR3 loop: CSASAYGRGLYTF. The CDR3 region has the DNA TGCAGTGCTAGCGCCTATGGGAGGGGCCTTTACACCTTC. V and J are TRBV20-1 and TRBJ1-2; D is possibly TRBD1 (5 bases). V lost 3 bases and J 11 bases, leaving 19 bases between the germline ends. CDR3 length: 13 residues. Germline-derived CDR1 and CDR2 are DFQATT and SNEGSKA (reference sequence).

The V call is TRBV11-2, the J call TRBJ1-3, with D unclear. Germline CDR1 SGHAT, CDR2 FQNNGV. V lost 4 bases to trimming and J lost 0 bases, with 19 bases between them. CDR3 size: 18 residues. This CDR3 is CASSSHPLTDHSGNTIYF. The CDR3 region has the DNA TGTGCCAGCAGCTCCCACCCGCTGACGGATCACTCTGGAAACACCATATATTTT.

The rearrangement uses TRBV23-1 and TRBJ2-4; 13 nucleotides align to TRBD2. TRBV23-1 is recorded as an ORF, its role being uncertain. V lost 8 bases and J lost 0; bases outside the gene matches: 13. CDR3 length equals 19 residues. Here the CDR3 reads CASVRTSGRGVVAKNIQYF. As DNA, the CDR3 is TGCGCCAGCGTTCGGACTAGCGGGAGAGGGGTGGTAGCCAAAAACATTCAGTACTTC.

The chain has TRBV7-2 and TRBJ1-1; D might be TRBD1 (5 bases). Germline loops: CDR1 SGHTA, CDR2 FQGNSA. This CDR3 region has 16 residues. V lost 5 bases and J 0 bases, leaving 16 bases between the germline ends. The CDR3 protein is CASSPHPGTVNTEAFF. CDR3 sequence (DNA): TGTGCCAGCAGCCCTCACCCCGGGACGGTGAACACTGAAGCTTTCTTT.

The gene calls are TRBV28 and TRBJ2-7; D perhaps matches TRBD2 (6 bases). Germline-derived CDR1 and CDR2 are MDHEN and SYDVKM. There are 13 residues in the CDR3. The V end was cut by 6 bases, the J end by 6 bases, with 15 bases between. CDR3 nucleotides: TGTGCCAGCAGGTACACTAGCCGGGGCGAGCAGTACTTC. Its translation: CASRYTSRGEQYF. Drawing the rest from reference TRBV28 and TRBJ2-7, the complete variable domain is DVKVTQSSRYLVKRTGEKVFLECVQDMDHENMFWYRQDPGLGLRLIYFSYDVKMKEKGDIPEGYSVSREKKERFSLILESASTNQTSMYLCASRYTSRGEQYFGPGTRLTVT.

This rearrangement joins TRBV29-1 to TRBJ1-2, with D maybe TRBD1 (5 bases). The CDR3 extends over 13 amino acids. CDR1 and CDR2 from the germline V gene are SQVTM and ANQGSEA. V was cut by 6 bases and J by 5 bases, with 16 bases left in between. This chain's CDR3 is CSVSPGTEYGYTF. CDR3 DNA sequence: TGCAGCGTCTCACCCGGGACCGAATATGGCTACACCTTC.

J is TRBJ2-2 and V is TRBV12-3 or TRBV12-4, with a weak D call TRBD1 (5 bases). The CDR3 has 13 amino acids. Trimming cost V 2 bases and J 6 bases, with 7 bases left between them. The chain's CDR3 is CASSLIGAGELFF. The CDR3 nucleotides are TGTGCCAGCAGTTTAATAGGGGCCGGGGAGCTGTTTTTT.

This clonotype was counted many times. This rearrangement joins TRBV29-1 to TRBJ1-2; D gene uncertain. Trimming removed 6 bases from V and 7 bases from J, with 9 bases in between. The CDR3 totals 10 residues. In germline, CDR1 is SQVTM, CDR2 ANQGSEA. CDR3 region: CSVEGSGYTF. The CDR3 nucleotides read TGCAGCGTCGAGGGTTCTGGCTACACCTTC.

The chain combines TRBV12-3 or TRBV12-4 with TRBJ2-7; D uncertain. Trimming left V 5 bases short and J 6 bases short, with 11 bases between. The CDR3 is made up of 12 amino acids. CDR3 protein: CASSPEFSEQYF. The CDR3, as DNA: TGTGCCAGCAGTCCCGAATTTAGCGAGCAGTACTTC.

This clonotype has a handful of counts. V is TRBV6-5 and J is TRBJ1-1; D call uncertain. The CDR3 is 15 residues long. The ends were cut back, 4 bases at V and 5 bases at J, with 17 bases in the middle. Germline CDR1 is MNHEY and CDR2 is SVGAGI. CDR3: CASSSPGVGVTEAFF. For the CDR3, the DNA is TGTGCCAGCAGTTCGCCCGGGGTGGGAGTTACTGAAGCTTTCTTT.

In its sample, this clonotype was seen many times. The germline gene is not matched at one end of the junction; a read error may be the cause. CDR3 residues: CASSLDLGQPQHF. In nucleotides, the CDR3 is TGTGCTAGCAGCTTAGATTTGGGACAGCCCCAGCATTTT. V usage is TRBV7-7 and J usage is TRBJ1-5; no definite D call. CDR3 length: 13 amino acids. Germline CDR1 reads SSHAT; CDR2 reads FNYEAQ (reference sequence).